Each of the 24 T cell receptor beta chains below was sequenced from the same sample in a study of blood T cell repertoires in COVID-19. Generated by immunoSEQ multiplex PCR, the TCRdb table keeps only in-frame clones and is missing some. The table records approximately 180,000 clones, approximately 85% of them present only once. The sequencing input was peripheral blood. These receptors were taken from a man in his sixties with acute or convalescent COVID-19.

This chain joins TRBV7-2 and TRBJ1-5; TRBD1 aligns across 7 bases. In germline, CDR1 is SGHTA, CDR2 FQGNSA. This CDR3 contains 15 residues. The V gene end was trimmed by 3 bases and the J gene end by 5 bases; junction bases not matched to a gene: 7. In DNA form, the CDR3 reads TGTGCCAGCAGCTTTGGAACAGGGGCCCATCAGCCCCAGCATTTT. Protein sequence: CASSFGTGAHQPQHF.

CDR3 coding DNA: TGTGCCAGCAGCCACCCCCGTCGGAAGCGGGAGGTCCCAGAGACCCAGTACTTC. Its translation is CASSHPRRKREVPETQYF. The rearrangement joins TRBV3-1 (or the pseudogene TRBV3-2) to TRBJ2-5; 9 positions match TRBD2. Unmatched junction bases numbered 15, after V lost 3 bases and J lost 4 bases. This CDR3 has 18 residues. CDR1 LGHDT and CDR2 YNNKEL come from the germline V gene (reference sequence).

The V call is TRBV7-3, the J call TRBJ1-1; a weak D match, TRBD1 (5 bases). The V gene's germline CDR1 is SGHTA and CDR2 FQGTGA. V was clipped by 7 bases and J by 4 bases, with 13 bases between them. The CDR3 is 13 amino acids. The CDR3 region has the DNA TGTGCCAGCAAGGGCAGGGATGGCACTGAAGCTTTCTTT. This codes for CASKGRDGTEAFF.

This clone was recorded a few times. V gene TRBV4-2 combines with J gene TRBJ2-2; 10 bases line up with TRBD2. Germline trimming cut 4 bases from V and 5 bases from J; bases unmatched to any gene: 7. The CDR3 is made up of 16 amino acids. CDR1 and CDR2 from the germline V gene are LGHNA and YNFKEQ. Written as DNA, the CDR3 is TGTGCCAGCAGCCCTTTAGCGGGAGGCCCAACCGGGGAGCTGTTTTTT. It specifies CASSPLAGGPTGELFF.

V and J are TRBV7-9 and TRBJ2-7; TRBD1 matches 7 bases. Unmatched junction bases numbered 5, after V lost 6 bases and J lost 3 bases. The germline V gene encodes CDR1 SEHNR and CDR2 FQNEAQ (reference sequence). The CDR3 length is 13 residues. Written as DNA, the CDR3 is TGTGCCAGCAGAGCACAGGGGCTCTACGAGCAGTACTTC. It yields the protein CASRAQGLYEQYF.

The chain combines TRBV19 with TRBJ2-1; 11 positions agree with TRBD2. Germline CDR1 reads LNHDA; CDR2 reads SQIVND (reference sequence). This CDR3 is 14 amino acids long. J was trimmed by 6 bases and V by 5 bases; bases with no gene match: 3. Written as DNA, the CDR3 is TGTGCCAGTAGTGTTACTAGCGGGAGCAATGAGCAGTTCTTC. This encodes CASSVTSGSNEQFF.

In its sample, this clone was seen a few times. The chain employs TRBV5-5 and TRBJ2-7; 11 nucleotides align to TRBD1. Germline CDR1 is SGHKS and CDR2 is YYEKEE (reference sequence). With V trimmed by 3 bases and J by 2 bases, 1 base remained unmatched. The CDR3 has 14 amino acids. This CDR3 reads CASSWGQGAYEQYF. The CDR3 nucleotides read TGTGCCAGCAGCTGGGGACAGGGGGCCTACGAGCAGTACTTC.

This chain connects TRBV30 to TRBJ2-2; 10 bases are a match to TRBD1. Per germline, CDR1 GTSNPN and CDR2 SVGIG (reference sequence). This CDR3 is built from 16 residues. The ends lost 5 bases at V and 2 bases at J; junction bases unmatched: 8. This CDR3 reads CAWLPRDRGNTGELFF. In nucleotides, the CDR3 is TGTGCCTGGTTGCCCCGGGACAGGGGAAACACCGGGGAGCTGTTTTTT.

The CDR3 reads CALEHGPYNEQFF. In DNA form, the CDR3 reads TGTGCCCTAGAGCACGGCCCCTACAATGAGCAGTTCTTC. V is TRBV5-6 and J is TRBJ2-1; D is ambiguous. With 10 bases removed from V and 2 bases from J, the gap between germline ends came to 13 bases. This CDR3 comprises 13 residues. Looked up from germline, CDR1 is SGHDT and CDR2 is YYEEEE.

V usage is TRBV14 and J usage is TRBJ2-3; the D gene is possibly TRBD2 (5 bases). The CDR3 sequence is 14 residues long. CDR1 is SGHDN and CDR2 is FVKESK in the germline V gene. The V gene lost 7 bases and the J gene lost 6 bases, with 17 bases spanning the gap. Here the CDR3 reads CASTHSGTADTQYF. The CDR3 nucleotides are TGTGCCAGCACCCACAGCGGTACTGCGGATACGCAGTATTTT.

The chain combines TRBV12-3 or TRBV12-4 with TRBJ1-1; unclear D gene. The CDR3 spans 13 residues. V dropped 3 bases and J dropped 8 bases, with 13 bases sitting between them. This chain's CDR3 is CASSFLGGGEAFF. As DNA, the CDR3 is TGTGCCAGCAGTTTCTTGGGCGGCGGGGAAGCTTTCTTT.

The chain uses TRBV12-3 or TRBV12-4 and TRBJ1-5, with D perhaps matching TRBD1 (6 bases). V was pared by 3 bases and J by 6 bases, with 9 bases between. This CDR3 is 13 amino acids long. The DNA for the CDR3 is TGTGCCAGCAGTTTGGGACACGGTCAGCCCCAGCATTTT. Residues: CASSLGHGQPQHF.

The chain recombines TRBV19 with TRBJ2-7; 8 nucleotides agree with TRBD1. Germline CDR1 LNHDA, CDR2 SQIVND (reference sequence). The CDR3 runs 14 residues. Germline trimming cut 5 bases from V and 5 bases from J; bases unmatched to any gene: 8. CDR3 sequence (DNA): TGTGCCAGTAGTCCTAGGACAGGGAGCGACGAGCAGTACTTC. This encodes CASSPRTGSDEQYF.

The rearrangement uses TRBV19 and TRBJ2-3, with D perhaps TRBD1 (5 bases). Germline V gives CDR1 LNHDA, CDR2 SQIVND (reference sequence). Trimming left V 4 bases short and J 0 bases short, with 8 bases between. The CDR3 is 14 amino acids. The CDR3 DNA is TGTGCCAGTAGTACCGACAGTAGCACAGATACGCAGTATTTT. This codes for CASSTDSSTDTQYF.

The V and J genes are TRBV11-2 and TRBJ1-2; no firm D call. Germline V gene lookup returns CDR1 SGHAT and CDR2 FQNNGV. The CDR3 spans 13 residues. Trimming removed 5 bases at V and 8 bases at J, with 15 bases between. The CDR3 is CASSPKAGWGYTF. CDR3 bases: TGTGCCAGCAGCCCTAAAGCGGGGTGGGGCTACACCTTC.

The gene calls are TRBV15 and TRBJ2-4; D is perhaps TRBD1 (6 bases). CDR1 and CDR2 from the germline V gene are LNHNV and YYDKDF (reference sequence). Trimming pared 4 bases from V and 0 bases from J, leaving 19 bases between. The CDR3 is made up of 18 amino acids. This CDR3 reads CATSKGWGRDLAKNIQYF. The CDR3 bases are TGTGCCACCAGCAAAGGATGGGGGCGAGATCTAGCCAAAAACATTCAGTACTTC.

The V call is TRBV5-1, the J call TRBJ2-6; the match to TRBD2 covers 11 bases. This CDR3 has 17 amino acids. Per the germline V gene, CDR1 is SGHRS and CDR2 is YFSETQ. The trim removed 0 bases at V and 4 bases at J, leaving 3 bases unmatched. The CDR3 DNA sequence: TGCGCCAGCAGCTTGGGACTAGCGGGATCAGGGGCCAACGTCCTGACTTTC. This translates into CASSLGLAGSGANVLTF.

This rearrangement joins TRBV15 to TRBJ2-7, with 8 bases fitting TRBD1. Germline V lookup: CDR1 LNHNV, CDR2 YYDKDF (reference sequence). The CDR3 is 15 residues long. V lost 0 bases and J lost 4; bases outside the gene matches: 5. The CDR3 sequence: CATSRDGQGDYEQYF. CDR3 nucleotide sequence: TGTGCCACCAGCAGAGATGGACAGGGCGATTACGAGCAGTACTTC.

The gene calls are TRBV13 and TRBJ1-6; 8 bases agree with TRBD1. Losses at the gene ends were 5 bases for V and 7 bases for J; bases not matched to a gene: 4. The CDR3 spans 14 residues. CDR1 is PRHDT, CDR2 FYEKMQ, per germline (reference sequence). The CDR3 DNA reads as TGTGCCAGCAGCCGGACAGGGACCAATTCACCCCTCCACTTT. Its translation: CASSRTGTNSPLHF.

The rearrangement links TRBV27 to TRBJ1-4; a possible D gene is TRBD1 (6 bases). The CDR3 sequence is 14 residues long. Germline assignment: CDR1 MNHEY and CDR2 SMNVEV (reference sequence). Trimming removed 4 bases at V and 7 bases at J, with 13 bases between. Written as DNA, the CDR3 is TGTGCCAGCAGTTCGGGGGGCTTAGGTGAAAAACTGTTTTTT. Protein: CASSSGGLGEKLFF.

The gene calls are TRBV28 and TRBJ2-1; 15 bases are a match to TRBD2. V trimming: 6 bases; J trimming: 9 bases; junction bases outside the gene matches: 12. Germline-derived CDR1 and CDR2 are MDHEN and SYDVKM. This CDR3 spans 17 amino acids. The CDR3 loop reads CASSTLGLAGGPGEQFF. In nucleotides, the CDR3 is TGTGCCAGCAGCACCCTCGGACTAGCGGGAGGGCCAGGTGAGCAGTTCTTC. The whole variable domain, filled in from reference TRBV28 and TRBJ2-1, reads DVKVTQSSRYLVKRTGEKVFLECVQDMDHENMFWYRQDPGLGLRLIYFSYDVKMKEKGDIPEGYSVSREKKERFSLILESASTNQTSMYLCASSTLGLAGGPGEQFFGPGTRLTVL.

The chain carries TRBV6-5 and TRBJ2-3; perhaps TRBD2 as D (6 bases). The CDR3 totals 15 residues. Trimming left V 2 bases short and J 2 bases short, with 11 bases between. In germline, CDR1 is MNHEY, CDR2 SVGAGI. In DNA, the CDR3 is TGTGCCAGCAGTTACAGGAGGGCAGACACAGATACGCAGTATTTT. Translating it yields CASSYRRADTDTQYF.

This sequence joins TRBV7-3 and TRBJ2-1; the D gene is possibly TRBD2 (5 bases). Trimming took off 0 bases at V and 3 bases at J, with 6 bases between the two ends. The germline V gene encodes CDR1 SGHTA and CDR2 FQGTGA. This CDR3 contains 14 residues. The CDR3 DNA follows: TGTGCCAGCAGCTTAACTAGCGACTACAATGAGCAGTTCTTC. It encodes CASSLTSDYNEQFF. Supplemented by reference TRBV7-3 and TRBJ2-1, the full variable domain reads GAGVSQTPSNKVTEKGKYVELRCDPISGHTALYWYRQSLGQGPEFLIYFQGTGAADDSGLPNDRFFAVRPEGSVSTLKIQRTERGDSAVYLCASSLTSDYNEQFFGPGTRLTVL.

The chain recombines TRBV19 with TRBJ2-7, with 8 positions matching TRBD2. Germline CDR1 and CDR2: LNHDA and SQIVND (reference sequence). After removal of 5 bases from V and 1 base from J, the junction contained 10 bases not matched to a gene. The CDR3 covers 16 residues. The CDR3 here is CASSYNSGNPSYEQYF. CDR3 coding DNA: TGTGCCAGTAGTTATAATAGCGGGAACCCATCCTACGAGCAGTACTTC.